This TCR beta chain was sequenced in a study of tumor-infiltrating lymphocytes in localized non-small cell lung cancer (dated by TCRdb to the early 2020s). For context, the study as a whole: Patients whose samples were collected after neoadjuvant chemotherapy, as well as both smokers and never-smokers and several histologies, were included in the cohort. The same patients underwent several integrated assays, with TCR sequencing performed together with flow cytometry, multiplex immunofluorescence, RNA-seq, exome sequencing and proteomics. The paired tumor versus uninvolved lung comparison of immunoSEQ T-cell fraction included 55 patients. Each patient provided resected tumor tissue plus uninvolved lung tissue from the same patient, with the uninvolved lung tissue described as non-adjacent to the tumor. In total, the ICON cohort was made up of 150 or so surgical patients who had localized non-small cell lung cancer and whose tumors were resected. Broader findings and caveats from the paper: No association of tumor T-cell fraction from TCR sequencing with recurrence-free survival was found (p = 0.61). Assay coverage varied across patients depending on available tissue quantity, so only a subset of the cohort had TCR sequencing. Because different assays used different pieces of the same tissue, technical variation could not be distinguished from intratumor heterogeneity. Consistent with immunofluorescence CD3 counts, TCRbeta sequencing supported greater T cell infiltration in tumors than in uninvolved lung tissue. The TCR-derived T-cell fraction showed no difference between the flow cytometry-defined immunotypes IM1 (good prognosis) and IM2 (poor prognosis).

Patient enrollment in ICON started in April 2016, and the final patient was enrolled in the second half of 2018. From a subcohort of about 70 patients, fresh tumor and matched uninvolved tissue were collected for in-depth immune analyses, including TCR sequencing. No cell sorting was done, and TCR sequencing was instead run on DNA isolated from bulk tissue. V was cut back by 0 bases and J by 11 bases, leaving a gap of 8 bases between them. The germline V gene specifies SGHRS as CDR1 and YFSETQ as CDR2. Spanning cysteine to phenylalanine, the CDR3 consists of 11 amino acids. Left in the record is the CDR3 DNA by itself, 33 bases read in frame from the first base. TCR sequencing with the immunoSEQ assay provided the T-cell fraction in tumor and uninvolved lung tissue. Regarding the original processing steps: To analyze survival, patients were divided into a high T-cell fraction group (upper tertile) and a low T-cell fraction group (lower two tertiles), and the two groups were compared using a log-rank test. A signed-rank test was used to test differences in T-cell fraction between paired tumor and uninvolved lung samples. TCRdb provides this immuneACCESS table in a form limited to in-frame rearrangements. Some clones are lacking; in checked studies, under half of them reflect an unresolved V gene, and why the rest are absent is not known. That table gives V, J and clone size, and the DNA gave D and trimming. The sample profile shows roughly 15,000 clones; about 75% of them were found once. The ten largest account for roughly 4.5% of the sample.

Details on this clone: The target of this receptor is not known. One base away there is no much larger clone; base qualities are not given.

This TCR was recovered from a human donor with non-small cell lung cancer. Sequenced sample: lung tumor tissue. Recombination connected TRBV5-1 to TRBJ1-1, with no reliable assignment of the D segment. The sequence in DNA is TGCGCCAGCAGCTTGGAGGGAAGGGCTTTCTTT. Translated, it gives CASSLEGRAFF.